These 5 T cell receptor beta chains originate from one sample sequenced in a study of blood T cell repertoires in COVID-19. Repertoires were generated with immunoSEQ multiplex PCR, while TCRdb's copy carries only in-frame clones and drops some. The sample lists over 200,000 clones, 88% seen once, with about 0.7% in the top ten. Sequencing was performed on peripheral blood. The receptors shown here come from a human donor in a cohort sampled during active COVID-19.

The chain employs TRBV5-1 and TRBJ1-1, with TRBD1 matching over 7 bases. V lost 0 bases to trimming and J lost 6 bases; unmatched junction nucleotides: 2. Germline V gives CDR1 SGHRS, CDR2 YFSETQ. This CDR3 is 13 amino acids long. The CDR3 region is CASSLGQGAEAFF. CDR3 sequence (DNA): TGCGCCAGCAGCTTGGGTCAGGGGGCTGAAGCTTTCTTT. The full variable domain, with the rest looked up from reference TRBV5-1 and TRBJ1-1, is KAGVTQTPRYLIKTRGQQVTLSCSPISGHRSVSWYQQTPGQGLQFLFEYFSETQRNKGNFPGRFSGRQFSNSRSEMNVSTLELGDSALYLCASSLGQGAEAFFGQGTRLTVV.

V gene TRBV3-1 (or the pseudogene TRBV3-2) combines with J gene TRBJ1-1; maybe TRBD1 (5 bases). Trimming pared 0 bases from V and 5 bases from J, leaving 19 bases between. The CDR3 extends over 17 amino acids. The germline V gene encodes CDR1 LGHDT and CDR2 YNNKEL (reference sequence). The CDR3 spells CASSQDRGDRGWTEAFF. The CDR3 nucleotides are TGTGCCAGCAGCCAAGATCGGGGGGACCGAGGATGGACTGAAGCTTTCTTT.

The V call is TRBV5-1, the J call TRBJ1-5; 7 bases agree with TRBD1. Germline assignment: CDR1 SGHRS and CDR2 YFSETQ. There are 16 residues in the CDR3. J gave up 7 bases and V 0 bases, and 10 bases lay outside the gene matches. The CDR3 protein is CASSLDGQAGGQPQHF. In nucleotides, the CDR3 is TGCGCCAGCAGCTTGGATGGACAGGCGGGGGGACAGCCCCAGCATTTT. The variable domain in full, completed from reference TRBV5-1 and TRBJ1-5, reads KAGVTQTPRYLIKTRGQQVTLSCSPISGHRSVSWYQQTPGQGLQFLFEYFSETQRNKGNFPGRFSGRQFSNSRSEMNVSTLELGDSALYLCASSLDGQAGGQPQHFGDGTRLSIL.

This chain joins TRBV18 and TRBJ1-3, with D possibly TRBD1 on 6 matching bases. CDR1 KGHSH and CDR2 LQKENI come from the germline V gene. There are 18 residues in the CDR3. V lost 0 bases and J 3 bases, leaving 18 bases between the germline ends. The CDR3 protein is CASSPPPTGPRGGNTIYF. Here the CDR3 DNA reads TGTGCCAGCTCACCACCGCCGACAGGCCCTAGAGGTGGAAACACCATATATTTT.

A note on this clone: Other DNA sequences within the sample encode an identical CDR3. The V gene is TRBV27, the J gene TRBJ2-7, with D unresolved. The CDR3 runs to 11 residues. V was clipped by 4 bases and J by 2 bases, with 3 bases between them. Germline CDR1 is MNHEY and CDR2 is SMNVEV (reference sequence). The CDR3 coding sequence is TGTGCCAGCAGTTCGGCCTACGAGCAGTACTTC. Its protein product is CASSSAYEQYF.